One sample yielded the 30 T cell receptor beta chains listed below, sequenced in a study of control samples from healthy donors and cancer patients. Profiling relied on immunoSEQ multiplex PCR, and the TCRdb table lists in-frame clones only, not all of them. The sample contains approximately 88,000 clones, 91% of which appear only once. Sequenced sample: blood. The source is a woman younger than 45 in good health.

The chain uses TRBV2 and TRBJ1-1, with D maybe TRBD1 (5 bases). Trimming removed 4 bases from V and 4 bases from J, with 13 bases in between. The CDR3 is made up of 14 amino acids. Per the germline V gene, CDR1 is SNHLY and CDR2 is FYNNEI. DNA of the CDR3: TGTGCCAGCAGTGTCTCGGAGGGGTTCACTGAAGCTTTCTTT. This sequence encodes CASSVSEGFTEAFF.

The V and J genes are TRBV9 and TRBJ2-1; maybe TRBD2 (5 bases). The V and J ends lost 2 bases and 4 bases respectively, with 16 bases between them. The CDR3 consists of 16 residues. Germline V gene lookup returns CDR1 SGDLS and CDR2 YYNGEE. DNA of the CDR3: TGTGCCAGCAGCGTGAGGAGTTTAGCGAGGTACAATGAGCAGTTCTTC. Its protein product is CASSVRSLARYNEQFF.

The gene calls are TRBV19 and TRBJ1-2; D is possibly TRBD1 (6 bases). V dropped 1 base and J dropped 6 bases, with 12 bases sitting between them. Germline V gene data show CDR1 as LNHDA and CDR2 as SQIVND (reference sequence). There are 14 residues in the CDR3. CDR3 loop: CASSIGAGGDGYTF. The DNA of the CDR3 is TGTGCCAGTAGTATAGGCGCCGGGGGCGATGGCTACACCTTC.

This chain joins TRBV10-2 and TRBJ1-1, with 8 positions matching TRBD1. The germline V gene has CDR1 WSHSY and CDR2 SAAADI. V shed 8 bases, J shed 6 bases, and the junction held 14 bases outside the gene matches. This CDR3 is 15 amino acids long. The chain's CDR3 is CASRLDRGERAEAFF. The CDR3, as DNA: TGCGCCAGCCGCTTAGACAGGGGCGAACGCGCTGAAGCTTTCTTT.

The V and J genes are TRBV11-2 and TRBJ1-1; no definite D call. V dropped 1 base and J dropped 4 bases, with 10 bases sitting between them. The CDR3 is made up of 14 amino acids. The germline V gene encodes CDR1 SGHAT and CDR2 FQNNGV. CDR3 amino acids: CASSLVYPPTEAFF. In DNA form, the CDR3 reads TGTGCCAGCAGCTTAGTTTATCCCCCCACTGAAGCTTTCTTT.

This rearrangement joins TRBV27 to TRBJ2-7, with TRBD2 identical over 7 bases. The CDR3 loop spans 15 amino acids. Germline CDR1 reads MNHEY; CDR2 reads SMNVEV (reference sequence). V gave up 0 bases and J gave up 2 bases; unmatched junction bases: 4. The CDR3 reads CASSLSAGTTYEQYF. Here the CDR3 DNA reads TGTGCCAGCAGTTTATCGGCCGGGACTACCTACGAGCAGTACTTC.

The V and J genes are TRBV7-2 and TRBJ1-5; D is possibly TRBD1 (6 bases). Trimming cost V 2 bases and J 3 bases, with 8 bases left between them. The CDR3 loop spans 14 amino acids. Germline values: CDR1 SGHTA, CDR2 FQGNSA. This CDR3 is CASSLRGYNQPQHF. Here the CDR3 DNA reads TGTGCCAGCAGCTTAAGGGGGTACAATCAGCCCCAGCATTTT.

The rearrangement uses TRBV18 and TRBJ2-7, with 9 bases aligning to TRBD1. The CDR3 is 16 amino acids. From germline, CDR1 is KGHSH and CDR2 LQKENI. After removal of 2 bases from V and 4 bases from J, the junction contained 9 bases not matched to a gene. The CDR3 region is CASSPSGTGPGYEQYF. The CDR3, as DNA: TGTGCCAGCTCACCATCCGGGACAGGGCCCGGATACGAGCAGTACTTC.

The V call is TRBV7-3, the J call TRBJ2-1; D perhaps matches TRBD2 (6 bases). The germline V gene has CDR1 SGHTA and CDR2 FQGTGA. The CDR3 is 16 amino acids. Between the trimmed V and J ends, which lost 5 bases and 8 bases, there was a span of 22 bases. The CDR3, as DNA: TGTGCCAGCAGCCCTCACGGGGCGGGGATATCGTATGAGCAGTTCTTC. Residues: CASSPHGAGISYEQFF. Variable domain in full (rest from reference TRBV7-3 and TRBJ2-1): GAGVSQTPSNKVTEKGKYVELRCDPISGHTALYWYRQSLGQGPEFLIYFQGTGAADDSGLPNDRFFAVRPEGSVSTLKIQRTERGDSAVYLCASSPHGAGISYEQFFGPGTRLTVL.

This clone has a handful of counts. Written as DNA, the CDR3 is TGTGCCAGCAGCCAGGGGACTAGCGGGGGGTACGAGCAGTACTTC. Encoded protein: CASSQGTSGGYEQYF. The chain is built from TRBV3-1 (or the pseudogene TRBV3-2) and TRBJ2-7; 15 nucleotides line up with TRBD2. The CDR3 is 15 amino acids. V trimming: 3 bases; J trimming: 4 bases; junction bases outside the gene matches: 1. The germline V gene has CDR1 LGHDT and CDR2 YNNKEL (reference sequence).

The chain recombines TRBV15 with TRBJ2-3, with 10 positions matching TRBD2. V shed 0 bases and J 3 bases; nucleotides not matched to a gene: 3. Germline CDR1 is LNHNV and CDR2 is YYDKDF (reference sequence). This CDR3 has 16 amino acids. The CDR3 sequence: CATSRDLAGVTDTQYF. CDR3 bases: TGTGCCACCAGCAGAGACCTAGCGGGAGTAACAGATACGCAGTATTTT.

The rearrangement joins TRBV6-4 to TRBJ2-1, with D possibly TRBD1 on 5 matching bases. Trimming shortened V by 4 bases and J by 5 bases, and 18 bases separated the two germline ends. There are 16 residues in the CDR3. Germline V CDR1 and CDR2: MRHNA, SNTAGT. CDR3 coding DNA: TGTGCCAGCAGTGCCCGTCCGCAGGGTGGCAACAATGAGCAGTTCTTC. It specifies CASSARPQGGNNEQFF.

On this clone itself: An end of the junction does not agree with germline; a read error may underlie this. The gene calls are TRBV5-1 and TRBJ1-5; a weak D match, TRBD1 (5 bases). The germline V gene encodes CDR1 SGHRS and CDR2 YFSETQ. The CDR3 contains 15 residues. For the CDR3, the DNA is TGCGCCAGCAGCTTAGGCGGGGGGAGCAGTCAGCCCCAGCATTTT. Protein sequence: CASSLGGGSSQPQHF.

The rearrangement joins TRBV5-1 to TRBJ1-1; no definite D call. CDR3 length: 12 amino acids. Trimming took off 4 bases at V and 1 base at J, with 5 bases between the two ends. The germline V gene has CDR1 SGHRS and CDR2 YFSETQ. CDR3 sequence: CASSPGNTEAFF. CDR3 bases: TGCGCCAGCAGCCCCGGGAACACTGAAGCTTTCTTT.

This clone was counted a few times. This chain joins TRBV15 and TRBJ2-1, with D perhaps being TRBD1 or TRBD2 (6 bases each). The CDR3 is made up of 14 amino acids. The germline V gene encodes CDR1 LNHNV and CDR2 YYDKDF (reference sequence). Trimming left V 2 bases short and J 8 bases short, with 13 bases between. Here the CDR3 reads CATSRLGGRDEQFF. CDR3 coding DNA: TGTGCCACCAGCAGACTTGGGGGGCGAGATGAGCAGTTCTTC.

The chain uses TRBV19 and TRBJ2-6; a weak D match, TRBD1 (5 bases). With 7 bases removed from V and 0 bases from J, the gap between germline ends came to 16 bases. The CDR3 is 17 amino acids. The V gene's germline CDR1 is LNHDA and CDR2 SQIVND (reference sequence). The CDR3 is CASKNGQGSSGANVLTF. DNA for the CDR3: TGTGCCAGTAAGAACGGGCAGGGATCCTCTGGGGCCAACGTCCTGACTTTC.

The chain employs TRBV6-2 or TRBV6-3 and TRBJ2-7, with 15 bases fitting TRBD2. V lost 4 bases, J lost 6 bases, and 7 bases stayed unmatched. Germline V gives CDR1 MNHEY, CDR2 SVGEGT. The length of the CDR3 is 16 residues. The CDR3 region has the DNA TGTGCCAGCAGTTTCGGGACTAGCGGGAGGATGGGCGAGCAGTACTTC. Encoded protein: CASSFGTSGRMGEQYF.

The chain couples TRBV19 to TRBJ1-6; D uncertain. CDR1 and CDR2 from the germline V gene are LNHDA and SQIVND (reference sequence). The CDR3 length is 14 residues. V dropped 8 bases and J dropped 9 bases, with 17 bases sitting between them. The CDR3 region is CASSLPLYGSPLHF. The CDR3 nucleotides are TGTGCCAGTTCCCTCCCGCTGTATGGTTCACCCCTCCACTTT.

This rearrangement joins TRBV24-1 to TRBJ2-1; D call uncertain. CDR3 length: 16 residues. The ends were cut back, 2 bases at V and 6 bases at J, with 16 bases in the middle. Germline V lookup: CDR1 KGHDR, CDR2 SFDVKD. Here the CDR3 DNA reads TGTGCCACCAGTGATTCTGAGGCCTTACTGGTCAATGAGCAGTTCTTC. Its translation: CATSDSEALLVNEQFF.

V usage is TRBV18 and J usage is TRBJ2-5, with 8 positions matching TRBD1. Trimming removed 7 bases from V and 2 bases from J; junction bases left unmatched: 9. Germline V lookup: CDR1 KGHSH, CDR2 LQKENI. This CDR3 region has 15 residues. This chain's CDR3 is CASFSQGAAQETQYF. The CDR3 DNA sequence: TGTGCCAGCTTTTCCCAGGGGGCAGCACAAGAGACCCAGTACTTC.

V usage is TRBV7-3 and J usage is TRBJ2-3; TRBD2 aligns across 8 bases. The CDR3 runs 16 residues. The J segment lost 2 bases and the V segment lost 1 base, leaving 5 bases of the junction unmatched. CDR1 is SGHTA and CDR2 is FQGTGA in the germline V gene. The CDR3 loop is CASSLSSGENTDTQYF. The CDR3 bases are TGTGCCAGCAGCTTAAGTAGCGGGGAGAACACAGATACGCAGTATTTT.

This clone occurred once. J is TRBJ1-5 and V is TRBV6-6, with D possibly matching TRBD1 (6 bases). The CDR3 has 17 amino acids. Trimming removed 5 bases at V and 0 bases at J, with 17 bases between. CDR1 and CDR2 from the germline V gene are MNHNY and SVGAGI (reference sequence). CDR3: CASSPARTAYSNQPQHF. For the CDR3, the DNA is TGTGCCAGCAGTCCCGCCCGGACAGCTTATAGCAATCAGCCCCAGCATTTT.

The chain joins TRBV11-2 to TRBJ2-5, with a possible D match to TRBD2 (6 bases). Germline CDR1 reads SGHAT; CDR2 reads FQNNGV. The V and J ends lost 4 bases and 5 bases respectively, with 14 bases between them. CDR3 size: 14 residues. DNA for the CDR3: TGTGCCAGCAGCTCACAACGGGGGTGGGAGACCCAGTACTTC. The encoded protein is CASSSQRGWETQYF.

The genes are TRBV7-3 and TRBJ2-4; 9 nucleotides match TRBD2. The J segment lost 7 bases and the V segment lost 2 bases, leaving 3 bases of the junction unmatched. This CDR3 contains 14 residues. Germline CDR1 reads SGHTA; CDR2 reads FQGTGA. CDR3 amino acids: CASSLELAGNIQYF. DNA of the CDR3: TGTGCCAGCAGCTTAGAACTAGCGGGTAACATTCAGTACTTC.

V is TRBV4-2 and J is TRBJ1-1; 7 nucleotides match TRBD1. Looked up from germline, CDR1 is LGHNA and CDR2 is YNFKEQ. J was trimmed by 1 base and V by 3 bases; bases with no gene match: 5. The CDR3 has 15 amino acids. The CDR3 loop reads CASSQVDRPNTEAFF. CDR3 in DNA: TGTGCCAGCAGCCAGGTGGACAGGCCGAACACTGAAGCTTTCTTT.

The V and J genes are TRBV5-1 and TRBJ2-3; TRBD1 matches at 9 bases. The CDR3 length is 15 residues. CDR1 and CDR2 (germline): SGHRS, YFSETQ. Unmatched junction bases numbered 6, after V lost 4 bases and J lost 3 bases. The CDR3 spells CASSTVQGATDTQYF. The CDR3 nucleotides read TGCGCCAGCAGCACCGTACAGGGGGCAACAGATACGCAGTATTTT.

On this clone: Other nucleotide sequences in the sample specify the same CDR3. The chain joins TRBV27 to TRBJ1-1; no definite D call. From germline, CDR1 is MNHEY and CDR2 SMNVEV (reference sequence). The V end lost 3 bases, the J end lost 1 base, and 6 bases lay between the germline ends. The CDR3 spans 13 residues. CDR3: CASSFLQNTEAFF. In DNA form, the CDR3 reads TGTGCCAGCAGTTTCCTCCAGAACACTGAAGCTTTCTTT.

The genes are TRBV6-5 and TRBJ1-4; D unclear. Germline CDR1 and CDR2: MNHEY and SVGAGI. The length of the CDR3 is 14 residues. Trimming removed 6 bases from V and 0 bases from J, with 8 bases in between. CDR3 nucleotides: TGTGCCAGCAGATTAGTTGCAACTAATGAAAAACTGTTTTTT. Its translation is CASRLVATNEKLFF.

The chain has TRBV3-1 (or the pseudogene TRBV3-2) and TRBJ2-5; 10 positions match TRBD2. The CDR3 has 15 residues. Germline trimming cut 5 bases from V and 5 bases from J; bases unmatched to any gene: 8. Germline CDR1 and CDR2: LGHDT and YNNKEL (reference sequence). The chain's CDR3 is CASSAAGGPGETQYF. Here the CDR3 DNA reads TGTGCCAGCAGCGCAGCGGGAGGGCCTGGGGAGACCCAGTACTTC.

The chain joins TRBV6-6 to TRBJ2-1; TRBD2 matches 7 bases. The length of the CDR3 is 18 residues. V dropped 5 bases and J dropped 5; count of bases not matched to a gene: 18. Germline V gives CDR1 MNHNY, CDR2 SVGAGI (reference sequence). CDR3 bases: TGTGCCAGCAGTCAGCCTAAAAAACGTAGCGGGTTACACAATGAGCAGTTCTTC. This sequence encodes CASSQPKKRSGLHNEQFF.